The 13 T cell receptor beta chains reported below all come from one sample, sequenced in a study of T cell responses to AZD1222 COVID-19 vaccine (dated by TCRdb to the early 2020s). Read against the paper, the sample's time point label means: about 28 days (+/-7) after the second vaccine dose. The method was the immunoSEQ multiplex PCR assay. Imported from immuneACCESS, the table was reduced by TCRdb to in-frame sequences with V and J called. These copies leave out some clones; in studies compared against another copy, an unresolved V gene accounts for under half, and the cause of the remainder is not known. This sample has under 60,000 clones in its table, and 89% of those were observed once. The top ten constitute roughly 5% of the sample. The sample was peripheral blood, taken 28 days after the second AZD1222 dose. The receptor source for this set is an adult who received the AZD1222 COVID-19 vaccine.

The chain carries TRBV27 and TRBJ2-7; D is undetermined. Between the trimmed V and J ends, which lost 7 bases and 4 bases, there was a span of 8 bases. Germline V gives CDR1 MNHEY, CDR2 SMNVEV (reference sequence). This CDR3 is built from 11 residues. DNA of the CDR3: TGTGCCAGCACCGAGGCTTACGAGCAGTACTTC. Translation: CASTEAYEQYF.

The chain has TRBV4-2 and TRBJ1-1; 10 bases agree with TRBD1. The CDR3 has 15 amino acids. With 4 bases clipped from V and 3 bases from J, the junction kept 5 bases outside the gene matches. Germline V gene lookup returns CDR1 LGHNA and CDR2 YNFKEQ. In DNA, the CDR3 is TGTGCCAGCAGCCTAGAAGGGACAGGGGACACTGAAGCTTTCTTT. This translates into CASSLEGTGDTEAFF.

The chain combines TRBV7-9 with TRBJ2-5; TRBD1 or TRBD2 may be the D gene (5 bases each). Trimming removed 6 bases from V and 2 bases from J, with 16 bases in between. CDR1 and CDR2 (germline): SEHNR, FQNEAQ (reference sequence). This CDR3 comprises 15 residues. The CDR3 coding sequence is TGTGCCAGCAGTAATGTGAGGGCAGGGCAAGAGACCCAGTACTTC. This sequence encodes CASSNVRAGQETQYF.

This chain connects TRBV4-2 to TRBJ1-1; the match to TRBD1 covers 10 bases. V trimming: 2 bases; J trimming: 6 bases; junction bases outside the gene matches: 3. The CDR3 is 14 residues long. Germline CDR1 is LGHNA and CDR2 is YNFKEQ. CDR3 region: CASSQQDRGAEAFF. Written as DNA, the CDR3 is TGTGCCAGCAGCCAACAGGACAGGGGGGCTGAAGCTTTCTTT.

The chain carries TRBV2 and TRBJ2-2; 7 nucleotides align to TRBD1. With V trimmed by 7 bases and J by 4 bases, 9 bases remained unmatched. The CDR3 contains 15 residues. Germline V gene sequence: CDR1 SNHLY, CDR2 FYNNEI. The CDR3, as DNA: TGTGCCAGCAAGACAGGGAATAAGGGCACCGGGGAGCTGTTTTTT. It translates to CASKTGNKGTGELFF.

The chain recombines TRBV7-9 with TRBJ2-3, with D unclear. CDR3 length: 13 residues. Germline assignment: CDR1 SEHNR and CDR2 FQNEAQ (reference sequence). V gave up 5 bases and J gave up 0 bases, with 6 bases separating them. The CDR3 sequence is CASSLQSTDTQYF. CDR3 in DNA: TGTGCCAGCAGCCTCCAGAGCACAGATACGCAGTATTTT. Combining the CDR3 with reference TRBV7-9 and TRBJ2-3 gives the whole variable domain DTGVSQNPRHKITKRGQNVTFRCDPISEHNRLYWYRQTLGQGPEFLTYFQNEAQLEKSRLLSDRFSAERPKGSFSTLEIQRTEQGDSAMYLCASSLQSTDTQYFGPGTRLTVL.

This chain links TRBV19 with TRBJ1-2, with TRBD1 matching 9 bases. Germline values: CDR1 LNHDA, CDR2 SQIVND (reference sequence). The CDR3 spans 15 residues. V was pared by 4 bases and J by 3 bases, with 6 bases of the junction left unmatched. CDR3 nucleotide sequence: TGTGCCAGTAGTACCTGGACAGGGGAGTACTATGGCTACACCTTC. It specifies CASSTWTGEYYGYTF.

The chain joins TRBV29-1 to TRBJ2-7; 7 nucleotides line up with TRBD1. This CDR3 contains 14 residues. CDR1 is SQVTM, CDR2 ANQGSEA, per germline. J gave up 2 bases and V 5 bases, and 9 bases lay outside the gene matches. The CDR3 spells CSVTSGQDPYEQYF. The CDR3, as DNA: TGCAGCGTTACTTCTGGACAGGACCCCTACGAGCAGTACTTC.

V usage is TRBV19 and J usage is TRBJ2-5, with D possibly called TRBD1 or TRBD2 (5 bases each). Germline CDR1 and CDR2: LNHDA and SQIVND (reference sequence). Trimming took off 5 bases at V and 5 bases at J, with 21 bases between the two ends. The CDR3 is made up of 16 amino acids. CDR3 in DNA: TGTGCCAGTAGTGGAACCGGGACCGCCATCCAGGAGACCCAGTACTTC. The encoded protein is CASSGTGTAIQETQYF.

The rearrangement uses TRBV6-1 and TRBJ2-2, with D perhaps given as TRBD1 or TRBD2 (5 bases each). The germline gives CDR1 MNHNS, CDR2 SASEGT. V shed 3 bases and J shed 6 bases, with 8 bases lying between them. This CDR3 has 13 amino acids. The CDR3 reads CASSEGVAGELFF. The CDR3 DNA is TGTGCCAGCAGTGAGGGGGTCGCCGGGGAGCTGTTTTTT.

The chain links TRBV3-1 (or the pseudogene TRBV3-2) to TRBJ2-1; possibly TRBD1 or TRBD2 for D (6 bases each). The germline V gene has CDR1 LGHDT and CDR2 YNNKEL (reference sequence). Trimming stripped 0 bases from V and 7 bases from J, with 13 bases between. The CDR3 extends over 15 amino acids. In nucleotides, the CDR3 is TGTGCCAGCAGCCAAGATTTAACAGGGAGGAATGAGCAGTTCTTC. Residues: CASSQDLTGRNEQFF.

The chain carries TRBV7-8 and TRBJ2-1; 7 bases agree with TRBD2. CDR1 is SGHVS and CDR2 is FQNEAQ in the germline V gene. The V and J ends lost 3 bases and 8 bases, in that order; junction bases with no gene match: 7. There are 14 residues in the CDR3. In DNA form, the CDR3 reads TGTGCCAGCAGCTTCGGGAGGAGGGCCCATGAGCAGTTCTTC. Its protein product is CASSFGRRAHEQFF.

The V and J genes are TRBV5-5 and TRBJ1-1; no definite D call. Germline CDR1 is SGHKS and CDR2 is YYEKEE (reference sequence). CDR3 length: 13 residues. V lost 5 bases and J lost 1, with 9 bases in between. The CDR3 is CASSFQENTEAFF. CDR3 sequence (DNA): TGTGCCAGCAGTTTCCAGGAGAACACTGAAGCTTTCTTT. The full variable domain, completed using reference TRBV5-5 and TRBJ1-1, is DAGVTQSPTHLIKTRGQQVTLRCSPISGHKSVSWYQQVLGQGPQFIFQYYEKEERGRGNFPDRFSARQFPNYSSELNVNALLLGDSALYLCASSFQENTEAFFGQGTRLTVV.